This T cell receptor (beta chain) was sequenced during a study of cytomegalovirus exposure and HLA in healthy donors. The CDR3 is made up of 15 amino acids. The germline V gene encodes CDR1 SGHTA and CDR2 FQGNSA. V lost 4 bases and J lost 4, with 15 bases in between. 13 Jbeta primers and 60 Vbeta primers were used for the PCR. Sequenced by immunoSEQ multiplex PCR; TCRdb stores in-frame clones only, minus some. The sample has about 180,000 clones, roughly 82% seen once. Sequenced: PBMCs. The TCR was taken from a woman between 45 and 60 years old in good health and CMV-seronegative. V usage is TRBV7-2 and J usage is TRBJ2-3, with a tentative D call TRBD1 (5 bases). CDR3 nucleotide sequence: TGTGCCAGCAGCTCCCGGGTCGTAGGGGCAGATACGCAGTATTTT. Its protein is CASSSRVVGADTQYF.